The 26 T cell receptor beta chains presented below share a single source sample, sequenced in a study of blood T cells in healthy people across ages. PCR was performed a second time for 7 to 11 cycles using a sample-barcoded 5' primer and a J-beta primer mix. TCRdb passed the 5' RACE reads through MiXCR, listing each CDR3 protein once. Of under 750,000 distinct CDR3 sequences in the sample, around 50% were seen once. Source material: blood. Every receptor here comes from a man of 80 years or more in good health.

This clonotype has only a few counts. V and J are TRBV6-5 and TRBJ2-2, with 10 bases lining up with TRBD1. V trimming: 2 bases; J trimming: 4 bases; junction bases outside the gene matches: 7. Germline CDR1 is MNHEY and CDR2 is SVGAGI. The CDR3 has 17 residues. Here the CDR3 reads CASSYLGTGVVTGELFF. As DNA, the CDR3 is TGTGCCAGCAGTTACCTCGGGACAGGGGTTGTCACCGGGGAGCTGTTTTTT.

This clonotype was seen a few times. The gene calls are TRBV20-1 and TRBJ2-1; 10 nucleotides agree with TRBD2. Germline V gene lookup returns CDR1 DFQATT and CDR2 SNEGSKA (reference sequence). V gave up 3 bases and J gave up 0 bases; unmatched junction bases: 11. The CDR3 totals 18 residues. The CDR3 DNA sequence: TGCAGTGCTAGTCGTCTAGCGGGAGTCCTCAGCTCCTACAATGAGCAGTTCTTC. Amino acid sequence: CSASRLAGVLSSYNEQFF.

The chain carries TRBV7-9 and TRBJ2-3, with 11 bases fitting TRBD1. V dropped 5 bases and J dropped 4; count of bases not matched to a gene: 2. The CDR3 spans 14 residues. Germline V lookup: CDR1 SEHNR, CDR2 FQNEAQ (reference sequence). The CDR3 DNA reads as TGTGCCAGCAGCGGACAGGGGGCGTCAGATACGCAGTATTTT. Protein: CASSGQGASDTQYF.

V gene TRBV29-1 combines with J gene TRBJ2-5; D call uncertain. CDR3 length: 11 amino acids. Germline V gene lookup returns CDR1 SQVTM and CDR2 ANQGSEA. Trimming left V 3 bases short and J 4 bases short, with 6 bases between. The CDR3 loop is CSVDLRETQYF. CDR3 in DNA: TGCAGCGTTGATCTCCGAGAGACCCAGTACTTC.

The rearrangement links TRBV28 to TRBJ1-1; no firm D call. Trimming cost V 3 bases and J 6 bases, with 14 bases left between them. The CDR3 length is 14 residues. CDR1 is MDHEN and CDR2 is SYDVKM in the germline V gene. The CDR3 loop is CASSFPSLGAEAFF. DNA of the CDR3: TGTGCCAGCAGTTTCCCCTCGCTTGGGGCTGAAGCTTTCTTT.

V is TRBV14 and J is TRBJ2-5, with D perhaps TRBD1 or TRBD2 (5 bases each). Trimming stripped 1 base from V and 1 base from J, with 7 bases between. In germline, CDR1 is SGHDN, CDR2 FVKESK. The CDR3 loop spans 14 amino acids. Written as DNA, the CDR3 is TGTGCCAGCAGCCAAGTAGGGACCCAAGAGACCCAGTACTTC. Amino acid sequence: CASSQVGTQETQYF. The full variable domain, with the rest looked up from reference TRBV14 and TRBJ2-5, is EAGVTQFPSHSVIEKGQTVTLRCDPISGHDNLYWYRRVMGKEIKFLLHFVKESKQDESGMPNNRFLAERTGGTYSTLKVQPAELEDSGVYFCASSQVGTQETQYFGPGTRLLVL.

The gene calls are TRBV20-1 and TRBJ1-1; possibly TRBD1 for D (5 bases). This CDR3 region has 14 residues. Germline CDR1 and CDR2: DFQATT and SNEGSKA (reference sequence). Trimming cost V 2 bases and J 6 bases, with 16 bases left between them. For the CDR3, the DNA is TGCAGTGCTAGATCCCCCAAGGGGTTGGCTGAAGCTTTCTTT. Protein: CSARSPKGLAEAFF.

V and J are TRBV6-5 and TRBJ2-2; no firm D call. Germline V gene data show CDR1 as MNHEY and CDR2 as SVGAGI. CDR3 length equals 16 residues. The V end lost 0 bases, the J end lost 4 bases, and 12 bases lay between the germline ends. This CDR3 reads CASSYSRSRTTGELFF. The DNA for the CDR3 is TGTGCCAGCAGTTACTCCAGGAGCCGAACCACCGGGGAGCTGTTTTTT.

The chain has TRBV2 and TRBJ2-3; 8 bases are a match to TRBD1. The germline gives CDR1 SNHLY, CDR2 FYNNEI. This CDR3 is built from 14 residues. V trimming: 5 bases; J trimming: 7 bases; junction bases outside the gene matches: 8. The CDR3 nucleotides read TGTGCCAGCAGTCAAGGACAGGGCCCTTATACGCAGTATTTT. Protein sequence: CASSQGQGPYTQYF.

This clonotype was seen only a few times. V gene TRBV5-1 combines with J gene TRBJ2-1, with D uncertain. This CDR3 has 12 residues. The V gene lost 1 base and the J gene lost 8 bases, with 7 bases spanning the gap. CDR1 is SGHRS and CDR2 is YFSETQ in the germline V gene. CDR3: CASSLSPDEQFF. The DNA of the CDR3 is TGCGCCAGCAGCTTGTCCCCCGATGAGCAGTTCTTC.

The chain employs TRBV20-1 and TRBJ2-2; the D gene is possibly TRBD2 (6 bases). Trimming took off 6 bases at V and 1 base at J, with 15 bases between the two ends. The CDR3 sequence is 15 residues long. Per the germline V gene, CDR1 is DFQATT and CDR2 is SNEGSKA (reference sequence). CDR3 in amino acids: CSATTSKGNTGELFF. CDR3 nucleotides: TGCAGTGCGACCACTAGCAAAGGGAACACCGGGGAGCTGTTTTTT.

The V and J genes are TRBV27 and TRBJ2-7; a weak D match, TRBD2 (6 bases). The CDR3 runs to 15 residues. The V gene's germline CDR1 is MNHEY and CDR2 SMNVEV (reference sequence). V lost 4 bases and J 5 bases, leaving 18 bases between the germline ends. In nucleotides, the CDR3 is TGTGCCAGCAGTTCCCTCGGGACTGGGTTCGACGAGCAGTACTTC. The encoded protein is CASSSLGTGFDEQYF.

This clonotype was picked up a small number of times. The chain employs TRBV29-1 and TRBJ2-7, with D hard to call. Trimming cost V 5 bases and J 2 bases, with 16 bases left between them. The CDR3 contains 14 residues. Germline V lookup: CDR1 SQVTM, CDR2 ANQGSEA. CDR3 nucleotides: TGCAGCGTTACCCAGCCCTTTATTACCTACGAGCAGTACTTC. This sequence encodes CSVTQPFITYEQYF.

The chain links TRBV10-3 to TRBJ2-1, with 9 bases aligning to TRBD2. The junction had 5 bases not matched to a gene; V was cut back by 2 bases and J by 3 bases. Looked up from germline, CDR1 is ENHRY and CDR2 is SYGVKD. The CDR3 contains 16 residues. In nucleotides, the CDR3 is TGTGCCATCAGTGAGATGCTAGCGGGGAACTACAATGAGCAGTTCTTC. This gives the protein CAISEMLAGNYNEQFF.

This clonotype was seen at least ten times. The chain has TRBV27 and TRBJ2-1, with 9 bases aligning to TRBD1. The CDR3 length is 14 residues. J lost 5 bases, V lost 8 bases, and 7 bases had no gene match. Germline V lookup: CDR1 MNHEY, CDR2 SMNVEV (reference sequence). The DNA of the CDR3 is TGTGCCAGCCGCCACGGGACAGGGCACAATGAGCAGTTCTTC. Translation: CASRHGTGHNEQFF.

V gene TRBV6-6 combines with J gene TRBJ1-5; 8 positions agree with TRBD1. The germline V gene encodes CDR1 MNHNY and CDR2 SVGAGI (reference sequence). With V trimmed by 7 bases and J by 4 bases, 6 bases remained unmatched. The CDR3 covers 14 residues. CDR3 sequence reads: CASNDRGGNQPQHF. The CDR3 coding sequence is TGTGCCAGCAACGACAGGGGCGGGAATCAGCCCCAGCATTTT.

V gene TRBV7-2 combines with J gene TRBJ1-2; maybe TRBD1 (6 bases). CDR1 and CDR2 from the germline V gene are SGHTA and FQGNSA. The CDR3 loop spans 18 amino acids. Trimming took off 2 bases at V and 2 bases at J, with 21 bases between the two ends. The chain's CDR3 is CASSLSPPGGLGNYGYTF. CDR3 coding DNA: TGTGCCAGCAGCTTATCCCCGCCGGGGGGCTTAGGAAACTATGGCTACACCTTC. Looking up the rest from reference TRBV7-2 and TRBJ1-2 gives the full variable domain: GAGVSQSPSNKVTEKGKDVELRCDPISGHTALYWYRQSLGQGLEFLIYFQGNSAPDKSGLPSDRFSAERTGGSVSTLTIQRTQQEDSAVYLCASSLSPPGGLGNYGYTFGSGTRLTVV.

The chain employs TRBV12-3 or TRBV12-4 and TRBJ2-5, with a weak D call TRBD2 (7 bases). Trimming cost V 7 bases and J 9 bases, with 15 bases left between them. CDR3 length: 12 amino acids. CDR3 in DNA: TGTGCCAGCACCCTGGGGGAGGGGGCCCAGTACTTC. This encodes CASTLGEGAQYF.

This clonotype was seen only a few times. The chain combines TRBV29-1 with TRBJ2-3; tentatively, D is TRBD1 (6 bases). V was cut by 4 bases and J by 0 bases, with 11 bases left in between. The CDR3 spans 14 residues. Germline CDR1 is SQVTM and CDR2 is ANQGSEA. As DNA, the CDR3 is TGCAGCGTTGTGGTCCAGGGGAGCACAGATACGCAGTATTTT. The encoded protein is CSVVVQGSTDTQYF.

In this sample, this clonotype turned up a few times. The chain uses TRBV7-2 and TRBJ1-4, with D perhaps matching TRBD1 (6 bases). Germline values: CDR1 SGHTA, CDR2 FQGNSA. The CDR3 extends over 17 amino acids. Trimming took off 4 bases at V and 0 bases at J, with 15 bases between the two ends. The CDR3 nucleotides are TGTGCCAGCAGCTCCGACAGGCGCCATTCAACTAATGAAAAACTGTTTTTT. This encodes CASSSDRRHSTNEKLFF.

The CDR3 region has the DNA TGTGCCAGCAGCCTGATTAGCAATCAGCCCCAGCATTTT. This translates into CASSLISNQPQHF. This rearrangement joins TRBV7-2 to TRBJ1-5, with D hard to call. The germline CDR1 and CDR2 sequences are SGHTA and FQGNSA. V lost 5 bases to trimming and J lost 0 bases, with 5 bases between them. The CDR3 is made up of 13 amino acids.

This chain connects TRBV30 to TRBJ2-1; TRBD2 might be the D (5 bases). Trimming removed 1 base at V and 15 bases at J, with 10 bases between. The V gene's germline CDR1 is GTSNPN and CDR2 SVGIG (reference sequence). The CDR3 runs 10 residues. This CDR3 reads CAWSETKWFF. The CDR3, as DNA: TGTGCCTGGAGTGAGACTAAGTGGTTCTTC.

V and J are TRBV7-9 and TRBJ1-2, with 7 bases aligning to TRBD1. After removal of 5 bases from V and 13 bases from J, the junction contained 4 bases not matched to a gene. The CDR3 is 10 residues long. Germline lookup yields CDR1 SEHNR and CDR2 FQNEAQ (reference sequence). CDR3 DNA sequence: TGTGCCAGCAGCACCGCAGGGGGCACCTTC. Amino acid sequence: CASSTAGGTF.

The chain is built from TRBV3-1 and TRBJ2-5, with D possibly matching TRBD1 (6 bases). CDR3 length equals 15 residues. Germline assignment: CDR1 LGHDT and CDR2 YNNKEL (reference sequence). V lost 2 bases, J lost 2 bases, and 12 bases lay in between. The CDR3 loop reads CASSQSGTQQETQYF. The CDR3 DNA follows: TGTGCCAGCAGCCAATCTGGGACACAACAAGAGACCCAGTACTTC.

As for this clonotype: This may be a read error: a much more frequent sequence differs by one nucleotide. In nucleotides, the CDR3 is TGTGCCAGCAGGAGTAGGCCTGGCGAGCAGTACTTC. Its protein product is CASRSRPGEQYF. The genes are TRBV6-5 and TRBJ2-7; D unresolved. CDR1 and CDR2 from the germline V gene are MNHEY and SVGAGI. The CDR3 is 12 residues long. V was pared by 6 bases and J by 6 bases, with 12 bases between.

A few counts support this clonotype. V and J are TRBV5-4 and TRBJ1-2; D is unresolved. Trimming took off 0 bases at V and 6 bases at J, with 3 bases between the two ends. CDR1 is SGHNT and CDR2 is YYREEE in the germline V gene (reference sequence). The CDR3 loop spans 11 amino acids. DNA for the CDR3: TGTGCCAGCAGCTTGGAAAATGGCTACACCTTC. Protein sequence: CASSLENGYTF.